This entry is about one T cell receptor (beta chain). From germline, CDR1 is LNHDA and CDR2 SQIVND (reference sequence). The CDR3 is made up of 11 amino acids. V dropped 2 bases and J dropped 9 bases, with 6 bases sitting between them. Running of the assay took place at deep level. Method: immunoSEQ multiplex PCR; TCRdb's copy keeps in-frame clones and lacks some. The sample lists approximately 330,000 clones, about 70% occurring once. All donors were Caucasian adults living in Nashville, Tennessee. The data stem from a study of shared clonotypes between healthy human individuals. The overall study: The study used three CD4 naive, three CD4 memory, two CD8 naive and one CD8 memory plate per donor.

The rearrangement joins TRBV19 to TRBJ2-3; D is ambiguous. The source of this sequence is a man between 25 and 39 years old in good health. The material sequenced was memory CD4+ T cells sorted from blood. Stated subset: CD45RA-negative fraction. CDR3 nucleotide sequence: TGTGCCAGTAGTATACTAGGGACGCAGTATTTT. It specifies CASSILGTQYF.